The 26 T cell receptor beta chains in this list originate from one sample, sequenced in a study of blood T cells in healthy people across ages. A J-beta primer mix and a sample-barcoded 5' primer were used in a second PCR of roughly 7 to 12 cycles. Via MiXCR, TCRdb re-called the 5' RACE reads, giving one row per CDR3 protein. The sample carries around 400,000 distinct CDR3 sequences, over 45% recorded once. The sample taken for sequencing was blood. These receptors were taken from a man in his 60s in good health.

The chain employs TRBV6-4 and TRBJ2-1, with TRBD2 matching 10 bases. Losses at the gene ends were 2 bases for V and 7 bases for J; bases not matched to a gene: 5. This CDR3 spans 15 amino acids. Germline-derived CDR1 and CDR2 are MRHNA and SNTAGT. The DNA of the CDR3 is TGTGCCAGCAGTGACGTGGGTAGCGGGAGGAATGAGCAGTTCTTC. Amino acids: CASSDVGSGRNEQFF.

In the case of this clonotype: One junction end disagrees with the germline gene, perhaps due to a read error. The V gene is TRBV15, the J gene TRBJ2-1; 9 nucleotides agree with TRBD1. The CDR3 spans 14 residues. Germline CDR1 is LNHNV and CDR2 is YYDKDF (reference sequence). CDR3 loop: CATRQGAYVNGQFF. The CDR3, as DNA: TGTGCCACCAGACAGGGGGCTTATGTCAATGGGCAGTTCTTC.

This clonotype has a single count. This chain connects TRBV20-1 to TRBJ2-1; D possibly uses TRBD1 or TRBD2 (5 bases each). The tail of the sequence fits TRBJ2-4 better, so the J call may be wrong. The CDR3 sequence is 15 residues long. Germline V gene data show CDR1 as DFQATT and CDR2 as SNEGSKA (reference sequence). CDR3 DNA: TGCAGTGCTAGAGAAATCCGCCACTTTGGGGGCATTCAGTACTTC. This gives the protein CSAREIRHFGGIQYF.

The sample holds a few counts of this clonotype. This chain links TRBV9 with TRBJ2-5; D is ambiguous. This CDR3 region has 14 residues. Germline lookup yields CDR1 SGDLS and CDR2 YYNGEE. V lost 0 bases and J lost 1, with 7 bases in between. This CDR3 reads CASSVGASQETQYF. The CDR3 DNA reads TGTGCCAGCAGCGTAGGTGCTAGCCAAGAGACCCAGTACTTC.

The CDR3 region has the DNA TGCAGTGCTAGCGGGCAGGGGGCCCTTTCCAATGAGCAGTTCTTC. Protein: CSASGQGALSNEQFF. The rearrangement links TRBV20-1 to TRBJ2-1; 8 bases match TRBD1. V gave up 3 bases and J gave up 6 bases; unmatched junction bases: 10. The CDR3 runs 15 residues. Germline V gene data show CDR1 as DFQATT and CDR2 as SNEGSKA (reference sequence).

This clonotype was observed many times. The CDR3 here is CASSSPRGLDTQYF. The DNA of the CDR3 is TGTGCCAGCAGTTCCCCCCGCGGATTAGATACGCAGTATTTT. The chain carries TRBV12-3 or TRBV12-4 and TRBJ2-3; D is unclear. With 4 bases removed from V and 5 bases from J, the gap between germline ends came to 13 bases. This CDR3 has 14 amino acids.

J is TRBJ1-6 and V is TRBV5-1; no firm D call. Germline CDR1 SGHRS, CDR2 YFSETQ. Trimming pared 0 bases from V and 8 bases from J, leaving 3 bases between. This CDR3 is built from 12 residues. The CDR3 sequence is CASSLGDSPLHF. CDR3 nucleotides: TGCGCCAGCAGCTTGGGGGATTCACCCCTCCACTTT. Full variable domain (rest looked up from reference TRBV5-1 and TRBJ1-6): KAGVTQTPRYLIKTRGQQVTLSCSPISGHRSVSWYQQTPGQGLQFLFEYFSETQRNKGNFPGRFSGRQFSNSRSEMNVSTLELGDSALYLCASSLGDSPLHFGNGTRLTVT.

This chain uses TRBV6-1 with TRBJ2-3; 8 bases line up with TRBD1. The V and J ends lost 5 bases and 3 bases, in that order; junction bases with no gene match: 10. The length of the CDR3 is 16 residues. In germline, CDR1 is MNHNS, CDR2 SASEGT. The CDR3, as DNA: TGTGCCAGCAGTCCCTTCCGACAGGGGTCAACAGATACGCAGTATTTT. Its protein is CASSPFRQGSTDTQYF.

This clonotype was seen at least ten times. In nucleotides, the CDR3 is TGTGCCAGCAGTGTGGGCGGGGCCCACACAGATACGCAGTATTTT. Its protein product is CASSVGGAHTDTQYF. The rearrangement uses TRBV2 and TRBJ2-3, with TRBD2 as a possible D gene (6 bases). CDR1 is SNHLY, CDR2 FYNNEI, per germline. Trimming cost V 4 bases and J 2 bases, with 13 bases left between them. The CDR3 is 15 amino acids.

CDR3: CASSLKQGAYEQYF. CDR3 in DNA: TGTGCCAGCAGTTTAAAACAGGGCGCCTACGAGCAGTACTTC. The V gene is TRBV28, the J gene TRBJ2-7; weak D call: TRBD1 (6 bases). Germline V lookup: CDR1 MDHEN, CDR2 SYDVKM. V was pared by 2 bases and J by 2 bases, with 10 bases between. This CDR3 region has 14 residues. Full variable domain (remainder filled in from reference TRBV28 and TRBJ2-7): DVKVTQSSRYLVKRTGEKVFLECVQDMDHENMFWYRQDPGLGLRLIYFSYDVKMKEKGDIPEGYSVSREKKERFSLILESASTNQTSMYLCASSLKQGAYEQYFGPGTRLTVT.

This clonotype was seen a handful of times. V usage is TRBV7-2 and J usage is TRBJ2-3; 10 bases are a match to TRBD2. With V trimmed by 5 bases and J by 2 bases, 7 bases remained unmatched. This CDR3 is built from 16 residues. CDR1 and CDR2 from the germline V gene are SGHTA and FQGNSA. CDR3 loop: CASSPTSGLTTDTQYF. The CDR3, as DNA: TGTGCCAGCAGCCCGACTAGCGGGTTAACCACAGATACGCAGTATTTT.

This clonotype was seen more than once but under ten times. The chain carries TRBV7-2 and TRBJ2-1; tentative D call: TRBD1 (6 bases). Looked up from germline, CDR1 is SGHTA and CDR2 is FQGNSA. This CDR3 region has 12 residues. V lost 5 bases to trimming and J lost 8 bases, with 10 bases between them. CDR3 loop: CASSPGVDEQFF. The DNA of the CDR3 is TGTGCCAGCAGCCCAGGGGTGGATGAGCAGTTCTTC.

V is TRBV12-3 or TRBV12-4 and J is TRBJ2-7; 10 nucleotides line up with TRBD2. The V gene end was trimmed by 6 bases and the J gene end by 7 bases; junction bases not matched to a gene: 18. The CDR3 is 17 residues long. This chain's CDR3 is CASSSRGSGGRYNEQYF. CDR3 DNA: TGTGCCAGCAGCTCCCGGGGTAGCGGGGGGCGCTACAATGAGCAGTACTTC.

The V gene is TRBV3-1, the J gene TRBJ2-4; D remains unclear. The CDR3 has 14 amino acids. Germline CDR1 reads LGHDT; CDR2 reads YNNKEL (reference sequence). With 0 bases removed from V and 7 bases from J, the gap between germline ends came to 10 bases. In nucleotides, the CDR3 is TGTGCCAGCAGCCAAGATTGGGGTTCGAACATTCAGTACTTC. It is translated as CASSQDWGSNIQYF.

The chain has TRBV29-1 and TRBJ2-5; 7 bases agree with TRBD2. The CDR3 length is 15 residues. In germline, CDR1 is SQVTM, CDR2 ANQGSEA. The trim removed 3 bases at V and 5 bases at J, leaving 12 bases unmatched. The CDR3 coding sequence is TGCAGCGTTGACCCCTCGGGAGGCTGGCAGGAGACCCAGTACTTC. Amino acids: CSVDPSGGWQETQYF.

This clonotype appeared a few times. V usage is TRBV27 and J usage is TRBJ2-3; 13 nucleotides align to TRBD2. The CDR3 totals 17 residues. V lost 4 bases and J lost 6; bases outside the gene matches: 10. Per the germline V gene, CDR1 is MNHEY and CDR2 is SMNVEV (reference sequence). The CDR3 DNA is TGTGCCAGCAGTTCCTTCACTAGCGGGAGGGCCAGGGATACGCAGTATTTT. Protein product: CASSSFTSGRARDTQYF.

The rearrangement uses TRBV11-2 and TRBJ1-6; 10 bases map to TRBD1. The CDR3 is 16 residues long. V trimming: 0 bases; J trimming: 7 bases; junction bases outside the gene matches: 3. Germline V gene lookup returns CDR1 SGHAT and CDR2 FQNNGV. The CDR3 nucleotides are TGTGCCAGCAGCTTAGAATCGGGACAGGGGAATTCACCCCTCCACTTT. Translation: CASSLESGQGNSPLHF.

The CDR3 DNA reads as TGTGCCAGCAGTTATTCTAGGAGAGTACAGATCAATGAGCAGTTCTTC. Its protein is CASSYSRRVQINEQFF. The rearrangement joins TRBV11-1 to TRBJ2-1; D ambiguous. This CDR3 spans 16 amino acids. Germline assignment: CDR1 SGHAT and CDR2 FQDESV (reference sequence). V was clipped by 6 bases and J by 6 bases, with 21 bases between them.

At least ten counts were recorded for this clonotype. V is TRBV2 and J is TRBJ2-6, with D tentatively TRBD1 (6 bases). The CDR3 extends over 14 amino acids. Deletions cut 6 bases from V and 4 bases from J, with 10 bases between. Germline V gene sequence: CDR1 SNHLY, CDR2 FYNNEI. CDR3 nucleotide sequence: TGTGCCAGCAGAGCAGGGGTGGGGGCCAACGTCCTGACTTTC. The encoded protein is CASRAGVGANVLTF.

This chain connects TRBV29-1 to TRBJ1-1; D ambiguous. This CDR3 has 13 amino acids. V lost 4 bases, J lost 0 bases, and 9 bases lay in between. The V gene's germline CDR1 is SQVTM and CDR2 ANQGSEA. The CDR3 sequence is CSVASGLNTEAFF. The CDR3 DNA is TGCAGCGTTGCTAGCGGCTTGAACACTGAAGCTTTCTTT.

This clonotype was seen a few times. J is TRBJ1-2 and V is TRBV7-9, with no clear D. Per the germline V gene, CDR1 is SEHNR and CDR2 is FQNEAQ (reference sequence). Trimming removed 5 bases from V and 1 base from J, with 11 bases in between. This CDR3 region has 14 residues. The chain's CDR3 is CASSPRRDNYGYTF. The CDR3 coding sequence is TGTGCCAGCAGCCCGCGTAGGGATAACTATGGCTACACCTTC.

This chain joins TRBV4-1 and TRBJ2-5; the match to TRBD2 covers 12 bases. The J segment lost 11 bases and the V segment lost 4 bases, leaving 11 bases of the junction unmatched. Germline loops: CDR1 MGHRA, CDR2 YSYEKL. The CDR3 is 15 residues long. The chain's CDR3 is CASSPSLAGGGEQYF. The CDR3 region has the DNA TGCGCCAGCAGCCCGTCGCTAGCGGGAGGGGGAGAGCAGTACTTC.

This chain connects TRBV7-6 to TRBJ2-3; a possible D gene is TRBD2 (5 bases). The V gene lost 5 bases and the J gene lost 1 base, with 13 bases spanning the gap. Germline CDR1 is SGHVS and CDR2 is FNYEAQ. The CDR3 is made up of 15 amino acids. CDR3 DNA: TGTGCCAGCAGCCCGCGGCCGGAGGGCACAGATACGCAGTATTTT. Amino acids: CASSPRPEGTDTQYF.

The chain links TRBV30 to TRBJ2-1; TRBD2 matches at 11 bases. The V segment lost 2 bases and the J segment 5 bases; nucleotides outside the gene matches: 5. CDR1 is GTSNPN and CDR2 is SVGIG in the germline V gene (reference sequence). The CDR3 totals 15 residues. For the CDR3, the DNA is TGTGCCTGGAGTAGAGGGACTAGCGGTCACAATGAGCAGTTCTTC. Amino acid sequence: CAWSRGTSGHNEQFF.

The genes are TRBV14 and TRBJ2-5, with a possible D match to TRBD1 (5 bases). The DNA end lines up better with TRBJ2-7; the J call may be wrong. The CDR3 extends over 11 amino acids. CDR1 is SGHDN, CDR2 FVKESK, per germline. In DNA, the CDR3 is TGTGCCAGCAAAAGGGGCGGCGAGCAGTACTTC. Its translation is CASKRGGEQYF.

The count of this clonotype is one. This could be a read error, since a much larger clone is one nucleotide away. This chain joins TRBV30 and TRBJ1-2; the D is unclear. Germline V gene data show CDR1 as GTSNPN and CDR2 as SVGIG (reference sequence). V shed 8 bases and J shed 12 bases, with 10 bases lying between them. There are 8 residues in the CDR3. CDR3 in amino acids: CAISENTF. The CDR3 nucleotides read TGTGCCATTTCAGAGAACACCTTC.